This is a list of T cell receptor beta chains from one sample in a study of PD-1 blockade in classical Hodgkin lymphoma. Some clones are missing from TCRdb's copy, which holds only in-frame ones; the method was immunoSEQ multiplex PCR. Of tens of thousands of clones listed, just under 80% are singletons. Source: peripheral blood mononuclear cells (PBMCs), taken before the fourth cycle of nivolumab. Source of these receptors: a human donor with classical Hodgkin lymphoma. Each CDR3 is given with its conserved first and last residue.

J | V | length | CDR3
TRBJ1-1 | TRBV10-3 | 13 | CAISEYLNTEAFF
TRBJ2-5 | TRBV7-2 | 14 | CASSLRAGEETQYF
TRBJ1-1 | TRBV4-1 | 14 | CASRPSDRDDEAFF
TRBJ2-7 | TRBV11-1 | 14 | CASSLAEGAYEQYF
TRBJ2-5 | TRBV4-3 | 17 | CASSQDLGGGFQSAQYF
TRBJ1-2 | TRBV6-5 | 14 | CASSYSRHGIGYTF
TRBJ2-7 | TRBV4-2 | 15 | CASSQDWVGIYEQYF
TRBJ1-1 | TRBV7-9 | 12 | CASSPGPRDAFF
TRBJ1-5 | TRBV30 | 13 | CAWSVQGTEPQHF
TRBJ2-5 | TRBV2 | 13 | CASSELSGGALYF
TRBJ2-3 | TRBV28 | 13 | CASSLAGTDTQYF
TRBJ1-1 | TRBV2 | 12 | CASSGGHTEAFF
TRBJ2-5 | TRBV27 | 17 | CASKGIVERGQKETQYF
TRBJ1-5 | TRBV6-5 | 15 | CASSYTGDYNQPQHF
TRBJ1-4 | TRBV5-8 | 12 | CASSIQGRKLFF
TRBJ1-4 | TRBV11-3 | 15 | CASSLGSPTNEKLFF
TRBJ1-1 | TRBV18 | 13 | CATSSGTGSEAFF
TRBJ1-3 | TRBV6-5 | 14 | CASSLTGVGNTIYF
TRBJ1-5 | TRBV28 | 14 | CASTPGGGEQPQHF
TRBJ1-2 | TRBV7-9 | 13 | CASSFGTDYGYTF
TRBJ2-3 | TRBV5-1 | 18 | CASSLGGTSGFSADTQYF
TRBJ1-2 | TRBV10-3 | 13 | CAISGQILYGYTF
TRBJ1-4 | TRBV30 | 13 | CAWSAPAAEKLFF
TRBJ2-7 | TRBV5-1 | 14 | CASSLAGSSYEQYF
TRBJ2-7 | TRBV5-6 | 14 | CASSFGLLTYEQYF
TRBJ2-3 | TRBV7-2 | 16 | CASSLEGGPSWDTQYF
TRBJ1-2 | TRBV4-1 | 15 | CASSQDADNPYGYTF
TRBJ2-7 | TRBV6-5 | 14 | CASSLDGLNYEQYF
TRBJ1-1 | TRBV2 | 15 | CASGRQGAGGTEAFF
TRBJ2-2 | TRBV7-9 | 16 | CASTPNGGLDTGELFF
TRBJ1-5 | TRBV19 | 15 | CASTTTPGQGQPQHF